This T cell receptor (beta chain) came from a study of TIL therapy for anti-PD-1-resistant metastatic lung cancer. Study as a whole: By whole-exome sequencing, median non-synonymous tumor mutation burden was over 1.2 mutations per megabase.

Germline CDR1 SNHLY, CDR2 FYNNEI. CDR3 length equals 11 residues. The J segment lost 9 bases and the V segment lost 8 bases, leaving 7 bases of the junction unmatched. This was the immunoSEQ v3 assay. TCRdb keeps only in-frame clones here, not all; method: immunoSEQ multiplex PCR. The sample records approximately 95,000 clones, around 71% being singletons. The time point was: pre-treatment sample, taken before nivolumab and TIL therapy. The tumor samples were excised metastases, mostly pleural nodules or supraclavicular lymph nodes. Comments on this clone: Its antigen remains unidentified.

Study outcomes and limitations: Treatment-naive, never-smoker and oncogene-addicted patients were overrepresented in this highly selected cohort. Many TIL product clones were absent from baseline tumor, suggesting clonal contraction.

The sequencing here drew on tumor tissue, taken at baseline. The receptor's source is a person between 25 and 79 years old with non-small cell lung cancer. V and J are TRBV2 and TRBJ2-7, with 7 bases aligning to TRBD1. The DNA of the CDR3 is TGTGCCAGCGGCGACAGGGATTGGCAGTACTTC. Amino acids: CASGDRDWQYF.